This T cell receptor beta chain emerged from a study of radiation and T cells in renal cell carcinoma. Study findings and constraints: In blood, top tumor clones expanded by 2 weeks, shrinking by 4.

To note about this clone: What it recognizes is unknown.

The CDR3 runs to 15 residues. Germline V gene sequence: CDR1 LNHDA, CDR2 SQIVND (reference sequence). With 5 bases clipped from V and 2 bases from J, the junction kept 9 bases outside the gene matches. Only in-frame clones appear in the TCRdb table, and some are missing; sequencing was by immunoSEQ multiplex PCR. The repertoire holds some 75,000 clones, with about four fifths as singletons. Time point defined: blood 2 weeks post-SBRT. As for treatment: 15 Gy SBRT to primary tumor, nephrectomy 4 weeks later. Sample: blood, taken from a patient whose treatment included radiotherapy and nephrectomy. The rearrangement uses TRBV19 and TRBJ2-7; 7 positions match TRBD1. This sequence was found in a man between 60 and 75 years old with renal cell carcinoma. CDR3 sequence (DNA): TGTGCCAGTAGTTACCCGGGACAGCATCCCTACGAGCAGTACTTC. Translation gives CASSYPGQHPYEQYF.